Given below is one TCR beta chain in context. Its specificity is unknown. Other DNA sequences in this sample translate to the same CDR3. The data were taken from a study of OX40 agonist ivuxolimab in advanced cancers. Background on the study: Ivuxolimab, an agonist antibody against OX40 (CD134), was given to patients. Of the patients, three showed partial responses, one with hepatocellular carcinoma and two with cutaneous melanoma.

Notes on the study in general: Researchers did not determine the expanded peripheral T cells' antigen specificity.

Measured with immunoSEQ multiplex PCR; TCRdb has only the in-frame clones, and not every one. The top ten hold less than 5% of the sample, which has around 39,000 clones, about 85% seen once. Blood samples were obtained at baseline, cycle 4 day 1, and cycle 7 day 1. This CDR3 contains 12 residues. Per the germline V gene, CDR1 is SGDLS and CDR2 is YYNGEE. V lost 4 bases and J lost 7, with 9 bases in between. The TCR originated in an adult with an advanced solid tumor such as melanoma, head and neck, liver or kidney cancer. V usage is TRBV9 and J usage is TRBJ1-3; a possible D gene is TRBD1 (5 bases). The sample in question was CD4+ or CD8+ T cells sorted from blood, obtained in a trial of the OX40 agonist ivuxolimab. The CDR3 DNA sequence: TGTGCCAGCAGCCGTGGGGGGAACACCATATATTTT. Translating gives CASSRGGNTIYF.